A selection of T cell receptor beta chains follows, all from one sample in a study of shared clonotypes between healthy human individuals. Data came from immunoSEQ multiplex PCR; TCRdb stores just in-frame clones and leaves some out. The table shows roughly 2 million clones, with under 97% occurring only once. Input material: naive CD4+ T cells sorted from blood. Receptor source: a man younger than 35 in good health. Both conserved end residues are part of each CDR3. Each record gives: D gene, V gene, J gene, clone size, CDR3 DNA, CDR3 protein. The D gene is left open where the match is weak. Clone size is shown for a subset of rows, as once, few, many or a class of expanded clone.

>TRBD1|TRBV27|TRBJ2-3|.
TGTGCCAGCAGTAGGGACAGTAGCACAGATACGCAGTATTTT
CASSRDSSTDTQYF
>TRBD2|TRBV4-3|TRBJ2-7|.
TGCGCCAGCAGCCAAACTGGGGGGGAGATGGACGAGCAGTACTTC
CASSQTGGEMDEQYF
>TRBD2|TRBV10-3|TRBJ2-1|.
TGTGCCTCGGGAGGAGGGAGCTCCTACAATGAGCAGTTCTTC
CASGGGSSYNEQFF
>TRBD2|TRBV7-9|TRBJ2-7|once
TGTGCCAGCAGCCGGGGACTAGCGGGAGTGGACGAGCAGTACTTC
CASSRGLAGVDEQYF
>TRBD2|TRBV7-9|TRBJ2-7|few
TGTGCCAGCAGCTTAGGGGCTAGCGGGAACCACGAGCAGTACTTC
CASSLGASGNHEQYF
>.|TRBV7-9|TRBJ2-1|.
TGTGCCAGCAGCCGCGAGGGGGAAGCGGTGTGGGAGCAGTTCTTC
CASSREGEAVWEQFF
>.|TRBV4-3|TRBJ1-5|.
TGCGCCAGCAGCCAAGAGGGGAATGAGCCCCAGCATTTT
CASSQEGNEPQHF
>.|TRBV12-5|TRBJ1-5|.
TGTGCTAGTGGTTTTGGAGACGATCAGCCCCAGCATTTT
CASGFGDDQPQHF
>.|TRBV5-1|TRBJ2-7|.
TGCGCCAGCAGCCCAGGCGACAGGACTCGATCCTACGAGCAGTACTTC
CASSPGDRTRSYEQYF
>.|TRBV18|TRBJ1-3|.
TGTGCCAGCTCACCATTAGAGCTAAGCGGAAACACCATATATTTT
CASSPLELSGNTIYF
>.|TRBV27|TRBJ2-3|.
TGTGCCAGCAGTTTTGGGACGGTCAGCACGTATACGCAGTATTTT
CASSFGTVSTYTQYF
>.|TRBV7-2|TRBJ2-7|.
TGTGCCAGCAGCTTATCGCACCGCTACGAGCAGTACTTC
CASSLSHRYEQYF
>.|TRBV7-2|TRBJ2-1|.
TGTGCCAGCAGCTTAAACGGCGGCTCCTACAATGAGCAGTTCTTC
CASSLNGGSYNEQFF
>.|TRBV19|TRBJ2-5|few
TGTGCCAGTATTGGTTGCCTGCCGAGAGGGAAAGAGACCCAGTACTTC
CASIGCLPRGKETQYF
>.|TRBV10-3|TRBJ2-5|once
TGTGCCATCAGTGAGTCGCCTGGGGGGGAGACCCAGTACTTC
CAISESPGGETQYF
>.|TRBV10-1|TRBJ2-3|.
TGCGCCAGCAGTGAGTCGATCCGGGACGTTGGAGATACGCAGTATTTT
CASSESIRDVGDTQYF
>TRBD1|TRBV5-1|TRBJ2-2|.
TGCGCCAGCAGCACCACCGGGACAGGGAACACCGGGGAGCTGTTTTTT
CASSTTGTGNTGELFF
>.|TRBV6-1|TRBJ2-2|few
TGTGCCAGCAGGAGGGGTCTAGTTGGAGGGGAGCTGTTTTTT
CASRRGLVGGELFF
>TRBD1|TRBV18|TRBJ2-1|.
TGTGCCAGCTCACCGGCCGGACAGGGGATTAATGAGCAGTTCTTC
CASSPAGQGINEQFF
>TRBD2|TRBV10-2|TRBJ2-1|once
TGCGCCAGCAGTGAAAGGCGGGGGGGCCACAATGAGCAGTTCTTC
CASSERRGGHNEQFF
>TRBD1|TRBV30|TRBJ1-1|.
TGTGCCTGGAGTCCCGACAGGGGGACTGAAGCTTTCTTT
CAWSPDRGTEAFF
>TRBD1|TRBV10-3|TRBJ2-2|.
TGTGCCACTCAGGGGGCGGACACCGGGGAGCTGTTTTTT
CATQGADTGELFF
>.|TRBV21-1|TRBJ1-6|.
TGTGCCAGCAGCAAAGTGACGACACAGCTCTTTAATAGCTCACCCCTCCACTTT
CASSKVTTQLFNSSPLHF
>TRBD1|TRBV18|TRBJ1-5|.
TGTGCCAGCTCACCACCGGGACAGGGAGGTCCGACGAGCAATCAGCCCCAGCATTTT
CASSPPGQGGPTSNQPQHF
>.|TRBV27|TRBJ2-1|.
TGTGCCAGCAGCCGTTCCTACAATGAGCAGTTCTTC
CASSRSYNEQFF
>.|TRBV5-1|TRBJ2-5|.
TGCGCCAGCAGCTTGATTGGGGACACGGAGACCCAGTACTTC
CASSLIGDTETQYF
>.|TRBV6-6|TRBJ2-1|.
TGTGCCAGCAGTTACACTGCCTGGAGTGAGCAGTTCTTC
CASSYTAWSEQFF
>.|TRBV5-1|TRBJ2-5|.
TGCGCCAGCAGCTCTATAAGGCCGCTCCAAGAGACCCAGTACTTC
CASSSIRPLQETQYF
>.|TRBV15|TRBJ2-7|.
TGTGCCACCAGCAGAGAATACCAGGGGCCCTACGAGCAGTACTTC
CATSREYQGPYEQYF
>.|TRBV7-2|TRBJ1-5|.
TGTGCCAGCAGTACGACCGTTAGCAATCAGCCCCAGCATTTT
CASSTTVSNQPQHF
>TRBD2|TRBV10-3|TRBJ2-1|.
TGTGCCATCAGTGAGTGGGGACTAGCGGGCTACAATGAGCAGTTCTTC
CAISEWGLAGYNEQFF
>.|TRBV15|TRBJ1-4|.
TGTGCCACCAGCAGAGGGGTCGGGGATGAAAAACTGTTTTTT
CATSRGVGDEKLFF
>TRBD2|TRBV5-4|TRBJ2-2|.
TGTGCCAGCACCGACCCCACGGGAGGCTCCGGGGAGCTGTTTTTT
CASTDPTGGSGELFF
>.|TRBV19|TRBJ2-7|.
TGTGCCGAGGAACCCTACGACTACGAGCAGTACTTC
CAEEPYDYEQYF
>.|TRBV7-9|TRBJ2-5|.
TGTGCCAGCAGCAGAGTGGAGACCCAGTACTTC
CASSRVETQYF
>TRBD1|TRBV14|TRBJ1-2|.
TGTGCCAGCAGCCGGGACAGAATTTATGGCTACACCTTC
CASSRDRIYGYTF
>TRBD1|TRBV6-6|TRBJ1-2|.
TGTGCCAGCAGTGTTGACAGGGACTTCCTTGGCTACACCTTC
CASSVDRDFLGYTF
>.|TRBV18|TRBJ2-2|.
TGTGCCAGCTCATCGCAGGGGAACACCGGGGAGCTGTTTTTT
CASSSQGNTGELFF
>.|TRBV11-2|TRBJ2-3|once
TGTGCCAGCAGCTTACGGCGGGGGCGCACAGATACGCAGTATTTT
CASSLRRGRTDTQYF
>TRBD2|TRBV2|TRBJ2-3|.
TGTGCCAGCAGCTATTTCCGACTAGCGGGAGACACAGATACGCAGTATTTT
CASSYFRLAGDTDTQYF
>.|TRBV5-1|TRBJ1-1|once
TGCGCCAGCAGCTTGGCAAGGGTCAACACTGAAGCTTTCTTT
CASSLARVNTEAFF
>.|TRBV28|TRBJ2-2|once
TGTGCCAGCAGTTTATTTCCCGGGTCAAGTGGGACCGGGGAGCTGTTTTTT
CASSLFPGSSGTGELFF
>.|TRBV2|TRBJ1-2|.
TGTGCCAGTCAGGAGGCTAACTATGGCTACACCTTC
CASQEANYGYTF
>.|TRBV10-3|TRBJ1-1|.
TGTGCCATCAGTGAGAAGAAGGATGGGAGAGCTTTCTTT
CAISEKKDGRAFF
>TRBD1|TRBV2|TRBJ1-2|.
TGTGCCAGCAGTTCGGGACAGGGGGCTGGTAGGAATGGCTACACCTTC
CASSSGQGAGRNGYTF
>.|TRBV10-2|TRBJ2-4|.
TGCGCCAGCAGTGATTGGGGACTTATTCTAGCCAAAAACATTCAGTACTTC
CASSDWGLILAKNIQYF
>TRBD1|TRBV7-7|TRBJ2-5|.
TGTGCTAGCAGCAGCGACAGGGGGGAGACCCAGTACTTC
CASSSDRGETQYF
>TRBD2|TRBV27|TRBJ2-7|.
TGTGCCAGCAGACCGGGACTAGCGAACTACGAGCAGTACTTC
CASRPGLANYEQYF
>.|TRBV5-1|TRBJ1-1|.
TGCGCCAGCAGCTTCACCCGGGGGACTGAAGCTTTCTTT
CASSFTRGTEAFF
>.|TRBV28|TRBJ1-5|.
TGTGCCAGCAGCTGGGACGGGTATAGCAATCAGCCCCAGCATTTT
CASSWDGYSNQPQHF
>.|TRBV30|TRBJ1-1|.
TGTGCCTGGAGATCCGGGATTGGATACACTGAAGCTTTCTTT
CAWRSGIGYTEAFF
>.|TRBV28|TRBJ1-6|.
TGTGCCAGCAGGGGGGTGGGTTCACCCCTCCACTTT
CASRGVGSPLHF
>.|TRBV14|TRBJ2-3|.
TGTGCCAGCAGCCCGATCGCCTTGGGGGTGGAAGCGTGTACGCAGTATTTT
CASSPIALGVEACTQYF
>.|TRBV15|TRBJ2-7|.
TGTGCCACCAGCCCGAGGGGTAGCGTTCCCTCCTACGAGCAGTACTTC
CATSPRGSVPSYEQYF